The 18 T cell receptor beta chains presented below share a single source sample, sequenced in a study of spatial heterogeneity in lung cancer. TCRdb re-derived calls from the 5' RACE reads in MiXCR, one entry per CDR3 protein. The sample lists around 24,000 distinct CDR3 sequences; roughly 7% were seen once. Time point: sample taken at primary tumor resection. Whole RNA was taken from tumor, nontumor lung or frozen PBMC; it was then sequenced unsorted. Source: PBMCs, taken at surgery. These receptors all stem from a male donor with early-stage non-small cell lung cancer.

This clonotype was picked up many times. The chain combines TRBV9 with TRBJ2-3; 9 bases are a match to TRBD2. The junction had 8 bases not matched to a gene; V was cut back by 2 bases and J by 4 bases. Germline V gene lookup returns CDR1 SGDLS and CDR2 YYNGEE. The CDR3 runs 16 residues. CDR3 coding DNA: TGTGCCAGCAGCGTGATTGCGGGGGGGCCCGCAGATACGCAGTATTTT. Its translation: CASSVIAGGPADTQYF.

This clonotype was counted only a few times. The chain employs TRBV5-6 and TRBJ1-5; D remains unclear. In germline, CDR1 is SGHDT, CDR2 YYEEEE. The CDR3 consists of 12 residues. Trimming pared 2 bases from V and 11 bases from J, leaving 11 bases between. In DNA form, the CDR3 reads TGTGCCAGCAGCTTTCGGACTACAGCCCAGCATTTT. As protein: CASSFRTTAQHF.

This clonotype came up many times. This chain connects TRBV11-2 to TRBJ1-1, with 7 bases identical to TRBD1. Germline V CDR1 and CDR2: SGHAT, FQNNGV. V shed 4 bases, J shed 6 bases, and the junction held 8 bases outside the gene matches. The CDR3 is made up of 14 amino acids. DNA of the CDR3: TGTGCCAGCAGCTCGAGACAGGGTAAATCTGAAGCTTTCTTT. This translates into CASSSRQGKSEAFF.

By share, this clonotype ranks as medium-sized (0.01 to 0.1%). The chain combines TRBV6-2 or TRBV6-3 with TRBJ2-2; 8 nucleotides agree with TRBD1. V shed 6 bases, J shed 7 bases, and the junction held 10 bases outside the gene matches. Germline V gene sequence: CDR1 MNHEY, CDR2 SVGEGT. The CDR3 covers 15 residues. In DNA, the CDR3 is TGTGCCAGCAGCTCTTCAGGGGGCATCATCGGGGAGCTGTTTTTT. Translated: CASSSSGGIIGELFF.

This clonotype was found a few times. V usage is TRBV24-1 and J usage is TRBJ1-3; TRBD1 aligns across 8 bases. Germline V gene sequence: CDR1 KGHDR, CDR2 SFDVKD. The CDR3 consists of 16 residues. V trimming: 2 bases; J trimming: 3 bases; junction bases outside the gene matches: 5. The CDR3 bases are TGTGCCACCAGTGATTACGGACAGGGCCGTGGAAACACCATATATTTT. Translation gives CATSDYGQGRGNTIYF.

This clonotype ranks as medium-sized. The CDR3 loop is CAAGGSTDTQYF. The CDR3 DNA reads as TGTGCCGCGGGGGGGAGCACAGATACGCAGTATTTT. The rearrangement uses TRBV10-3 and TRBJ2-3, with 9 nucleotides matching TRBD2. The CDR3 covers 12 residues. Germline CDR1 is ENHRY and CDR2 is SYGVKD. V dropped 11 bases and J dropped 0; count of bases not matched to a gene: 0.

The chain links TRBV3-1 to TRBJ2-7; 9 bases match TRBD1. The CDR3 length is 14 residues. V lost 4 bases and J lost 5; bases outside the gene matches: 6. CDR1 LGHDT and CDR2 YNNKEL come from the germline V gene (reference sequence). As DNA, the CDR3 is TGTGCCAGCAGCCTACGGACAGGGGCAGACGAGCAGTACTTC. Residues: CASSLRTGADEQYF.

The chain combines TRBV3-1 with TRBJ2-1, with D perhaps TRBD1 (5 bases). The CDR3 totals 12 residues. Germline V gene data show CDR1 as LGHDT and CDR2 as YNNKEL (reference sequence). The V gene lost 1 base and the J gene lost 12 bases, with 10 bases spanning the gap. The CDR3, as DNA: TGTGCCAGCAGCCAAGCAAGGGGCAGGCAGTTCTTC. It specifies CASSQARGRQFF.

There are a few counts of this clonotype. The gene calls are TRBV7-8 and TRBJ2-2, with 12 positions matching TRBD2. Trimming took 5 bases from V and 6 from J; bases not matched to a gene: 7. Germline V lookup: CDR1 SGHVS, CDR2 FQNEAQ. This CDR3 has 16 amino acids. CDR3 loop: CASSPRTSGTPGELFF. The DNA for the CDR3 is TGTGCCAGCAGCCCTCGGACTAGCGGGACGCCCGGGGAGCTGTTTTTT.

The rearrangement uses TRBV19 and TRBJ2-1; the D gene is possibly TRBD1 (6 bases). CDR1 is LNHDA, CDR2 SQIVND, per germline (reference sequence). V lost 4 bases, J lost 7 bases, and 17 bases lay in between. This CDR3 has 15 residues. CDR3 bases: TGTGCCAGTAGTAGAAGCCAGGGGTGGGTAAATGAGCAGTTCTTC. As protein: CASSRSQGWVNEQFF.

The V and J genes are TRBV5-1 and TRBJ2-3; D gene unclear. Per germline, CDR1 SGHRS and CDR2 YFSETQ. Between the trimmed V and J ends, which lost 1 base and 0 bases, there was a span of 6 bases. The length of the CDR3 is 14 residues. CDR3 amino acids: CASSLQPSTDTQYF. CDR3 DNA sequence: TGCGCCAGCAGCTTGCAACCCAGCACAGATACGCAGTATTTT.

This clonotype was counted between two and nine times. The genes are TRBV6-1 and TRBJ1-1, with D unclear. The germline CDR1 and CDR2 sequences are MNHNS and SASEGT. V gave up 2 bases and J gave up 1 base, with 5 bases separating them. The CDR3 is 13 amino acids. CDR3 sequence (DNA): TGTGCCAGCAGTGAACAGCAGAACACTGAAGCTTTCTTT. This translates into CASSEQQNTEAFF.

The rearrangement links TRBV5-1 to TRBJ2-1, with D uncertain. V shed 0 bases and J shed 0 bases, with 10 bases lying between them. This CDR3 is built from 16 residues. Germline CDR1 reads SGHRS; CDR2 reads YFSETQ. CDR3: CASSLEAASSYNEQFF. CDR3 DNA sequence: TGCGCCAGCAGCTTGGAGGCCGCCAGCTCCTACAATGAGCAGTTCTTC.

By its share, this clonotype is medium-sized. This chain links TRBV4-1 with TRBJ1-4, with D maybe TRBD1 (5 bases). Trimming left V 4 bases short and J 5 bases short, with 11 bases between. The CDR3 spans 14 residues. CDR1 is MGHRA and CDR2 is YSYEKL in the germline V gene. The CDR3 is CASSRPDRNEKLFF. DNA of the CDR3: TGCGCCAGCAGCCGACCAGACAGAAATGAAAAACTGTTTTTT.

This clonotype was seen ten or more times. The gene calls are TRBV6-2 or TRBV6-3 and TRBJ1-5; TRBD1 might be the D (5 bases). Trimming shortened V by 6 bases and J by 0 bases, and 12 bases separated the two germline ends. This CDR3 is 15 amino acids long. Germline V lookup: CDR1 MNHEY, CDR2 SVGEGT. The CDR3 sequence: CASSNTGFSNQPQHF. The CDR3 DNA reads as TGTGCCAGCAGCAACACAGGATTTAGCAATCAGCCCCAGCATTTT.

The J gene is TRBJ2-1, the V gene TRBV12-3 or TRBV12-4; D gene ambiguous. The germline V and J ends were trimmed by 2 bases and 5 bases, with 13 bases remaining between them. This CDR3 contains 15 residues. CDR3 coding DNA: TGTGCCAGCAGTTTATTGGGTATAGGGAACAATGAGCAGTTCTTC. This gives the protein CASSLLGIGNNEQFF.

In its sample, this clonotype was seen many times. The chain couples TRBV12-3 or TRBV12-4 to TRBJ2-2; D unresolved. This CDR3 comprises 11 residues. V was clipped by 8 bases and J by 8 bases, with 9 bases between them. CDR3 DNA: TGTGCCAGCGCCTCAAGAGGGGAGCTGTTTTTT. It is translated as CASASRGELFF.

This clonotype was seen ten or more times. V and J are TRBV5-1 and TRBJ1-2; D gene unclear. The CDR3 length is 14 residues. CDR1 SGHRS and CDR2 YFSETQ come from the germline V gene. V lost 4 bases and J lost 3, with 13 bases in between. CDR3 nucleotides: TGCGCCAGCAGCCCAGATGGAGATCACTATGGCTACACCTTC. Its translation is CASSPDGDHYGYTF.